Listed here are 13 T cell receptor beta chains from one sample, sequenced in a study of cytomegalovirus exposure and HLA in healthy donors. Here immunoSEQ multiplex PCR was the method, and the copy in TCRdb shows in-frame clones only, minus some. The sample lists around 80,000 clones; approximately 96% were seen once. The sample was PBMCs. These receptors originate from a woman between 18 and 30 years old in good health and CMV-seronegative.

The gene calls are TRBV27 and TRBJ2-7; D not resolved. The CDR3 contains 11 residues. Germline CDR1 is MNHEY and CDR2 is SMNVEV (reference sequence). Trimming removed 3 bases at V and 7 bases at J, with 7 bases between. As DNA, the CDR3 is TGTGCCAGCAGTTTCCCGAGGGAGCAGTACTTC. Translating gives CASSFPREQYF.

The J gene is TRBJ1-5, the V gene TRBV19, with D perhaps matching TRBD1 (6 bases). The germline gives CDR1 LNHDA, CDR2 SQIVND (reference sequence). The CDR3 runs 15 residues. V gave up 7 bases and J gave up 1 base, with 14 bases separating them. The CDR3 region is CASIPGQWSNQPQHF. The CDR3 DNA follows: TGTGCCAGTATCCCGGGACAATGGAGCAATCAGCCCCAGCATTTT.

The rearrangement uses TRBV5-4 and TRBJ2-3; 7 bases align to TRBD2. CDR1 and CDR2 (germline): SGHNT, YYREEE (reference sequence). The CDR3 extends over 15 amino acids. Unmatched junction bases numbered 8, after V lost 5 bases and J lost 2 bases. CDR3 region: CASSPIAGATDTQYF. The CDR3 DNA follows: TGTGCCAGCAGTCCAATAGCGGGTGCCACAGATACGCAGTATTTT.

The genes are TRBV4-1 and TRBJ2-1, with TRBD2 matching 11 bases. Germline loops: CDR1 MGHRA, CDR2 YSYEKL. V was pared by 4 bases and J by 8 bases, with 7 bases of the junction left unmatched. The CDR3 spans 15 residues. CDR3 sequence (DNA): TGCGCCAGCAGCCCCGGGACTAGCGGCTGGGATGAGCAGTTCTTC. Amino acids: CASSPGTSGWDEQFF.

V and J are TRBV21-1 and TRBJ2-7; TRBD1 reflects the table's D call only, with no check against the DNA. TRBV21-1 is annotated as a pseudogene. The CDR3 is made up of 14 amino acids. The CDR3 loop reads CASTVDSLDDEQYF. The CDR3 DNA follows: TGTGCCAGCACCGTGGACAGTTTGGATGACGAGCAGTACTTC.

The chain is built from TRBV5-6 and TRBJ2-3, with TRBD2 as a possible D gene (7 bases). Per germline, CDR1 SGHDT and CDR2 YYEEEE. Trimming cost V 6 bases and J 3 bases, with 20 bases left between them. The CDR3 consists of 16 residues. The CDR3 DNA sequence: TGTGCCAGCATCTTTTTGGGAGAGGGGGGGACAGATACGCAGTATTTT. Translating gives CASIFLGEGGTDTQYF.

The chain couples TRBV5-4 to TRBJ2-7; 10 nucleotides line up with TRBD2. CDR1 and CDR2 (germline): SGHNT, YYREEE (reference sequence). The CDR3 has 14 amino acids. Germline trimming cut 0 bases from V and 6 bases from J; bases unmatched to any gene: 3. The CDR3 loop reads CASSLGIAGGEQYF. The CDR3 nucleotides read TGTGCCAGCAGCTTGGGCATAGCGGGAGGCGAGCAGTACTTC.

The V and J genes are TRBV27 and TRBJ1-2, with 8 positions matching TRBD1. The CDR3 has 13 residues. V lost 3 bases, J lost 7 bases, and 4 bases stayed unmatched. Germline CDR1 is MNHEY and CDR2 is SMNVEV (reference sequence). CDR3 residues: CASSFGQGGGYTF. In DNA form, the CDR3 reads TGTGCCAGCAGTTTTGGACAGGGTGGTGGCTACACCTTC.

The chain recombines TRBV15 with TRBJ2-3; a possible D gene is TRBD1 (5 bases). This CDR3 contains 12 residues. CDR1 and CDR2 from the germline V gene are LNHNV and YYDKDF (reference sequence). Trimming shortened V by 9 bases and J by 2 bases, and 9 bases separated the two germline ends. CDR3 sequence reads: CATQGVTDTQYF. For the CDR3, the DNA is TGTGCCACGCAGGGTGTCACAGATACGCAGTATTTT.

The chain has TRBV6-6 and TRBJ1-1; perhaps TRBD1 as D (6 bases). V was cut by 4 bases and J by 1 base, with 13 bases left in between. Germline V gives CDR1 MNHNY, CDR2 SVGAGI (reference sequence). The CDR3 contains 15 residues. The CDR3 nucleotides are TGTGCCAGCAGTTTCACAGACAGGCCGAACACTGAAGCTTTCTTT. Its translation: CASSFTDRPNTEAFF.

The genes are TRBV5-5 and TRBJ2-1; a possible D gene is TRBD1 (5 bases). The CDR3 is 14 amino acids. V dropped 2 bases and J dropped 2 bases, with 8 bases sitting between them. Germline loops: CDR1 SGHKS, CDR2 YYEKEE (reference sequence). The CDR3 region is CASSFLTAYNEQFF. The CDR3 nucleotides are TGTGCCAGCAGCTTCTTGACAGCCTACAATGAGCAGTTCTTC.

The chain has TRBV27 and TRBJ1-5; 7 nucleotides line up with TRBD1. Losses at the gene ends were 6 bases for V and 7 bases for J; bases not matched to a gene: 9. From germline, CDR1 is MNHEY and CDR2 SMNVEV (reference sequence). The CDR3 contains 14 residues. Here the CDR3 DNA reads TGTGCCAGCAGACAGGGGTTATCAATCCAGCCCCAGCATTTT. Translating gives CASRQGLSIQPQHF.

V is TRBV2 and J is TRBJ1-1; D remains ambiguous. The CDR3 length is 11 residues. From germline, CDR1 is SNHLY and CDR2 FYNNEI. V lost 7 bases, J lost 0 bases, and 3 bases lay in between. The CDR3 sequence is CASTLNTEAFF. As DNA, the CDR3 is TGTGCCAGCACCTTGAACACTGAAGCTTTCTTT.